A single sample is the source of the 26 T cell receptor beta chains below, sequenced in a study of blood T cell repertoires in COVID-19. The assay was immunoSEQ multiplex PCR, and TCRdb's table has in-frame clones only and misses some. The table has 150,000 to 200,000 clones, around 90% seen once. The source material was PBMCs or T cells enriched from blood (not recorded which). The origin of the receptors is a woman in her late teens or twenties who had recovered from COVID-19.

This chain uses TRBV11-2 with TRBJ1-1; D is ambiguous. V gave up 5 bases and J gave up 10 bases, with 26 bases separating them. The length of the CDR3 is 16 residues. Germline CDR1 SGHAT, CDR2 FQNNGV. This chain's CDR3 is CASSHVTSGDTAAAFF. The CDR3 DNA is TGTGCCAGCAGCCACGTGACCTCCGGCGACACGGCTGCAGCTTTCTTT.

The gene calls are TRBV6-5 and TRBJ1-2; D remains ambiguous. Trimming stripped 5 bases from V and 6 bases from J, with 13 bases between. Germline CDR1 is MNHEY and CDR2 is SVGAGI. This CDR3 spans 13 amino acids. DNA for the CDR3: TGTGCCAGCAGTCAATCGAGCCTGGATGGCTACACCTTC. Amino acids: CASSQSSLDGYTF.

The genes are TRBV25-1 and TRBJ2-1; 9 bases align to TRBD2. CDR1 and CDR2 (germline): MGHDK, SYGVNS. The CDR3 is made up of 17 amino acids. With V trimmed by 1 base and J by 3 bases, 7 bases remained unmatched. This chain's CDR3 is CASSELSGLASYNEQFF. CDR3 in DNA: TGTGCCAGCAGTGAATTAAGTGGACTAGCGAGCTACAATGAGCAGTTCTTC.

This rearrangement joins TRBV10-3 to TRBJ1-6; TRBD1 aligns across 7 bases. CDR1 is ENHRY and CDR2 is SYGVKD in the germline V gene. This CDR3 has 14 amino acids. V shed 7 bases, J shed 7 bases, and the junction held 7 bases outside the gene matches. The CDR3, as DNA: TGTGCCATCACCTTGGGACAGAAAAATTCACCCCTCCACTTT. This sequence encodes CAITLGQKNSPLHF.

This chain joins TRBV29-1 and TRBJ2-5, with 7 bases lining up with TRBD1. The CDR3 is made up of 14 amino acids. The germline V gene has CDR1 SQVTM and CDR2 ANQGSEA. V gave up 3 bases and J gave up 5 bases; unmatched junction bases: 9. CDR3 protein: CSVDRSGGRETQYF. The CDR3 coding sequence is TGCAGCGTTGACAGGTCAGGGGGTCGGGAGACCCAGTACTTC.

The chain combines TRBV29-1 with TRBJ2-5; 7 bases fit TRBD2. From germline, CDR1 is SQVTM and CDR2 ANQGSEA. CDR3 size: 11 residues. The CDR3 sequence is CGGSHQETQYF. DNA for the CDR3: TGCGGCGGGAGCCACCAAGAGACCCAGTACTTC.

The J gene is TRBJ2-3, the V gene TRBV4-3, with D perhaps matching TRBD2 (7 bases). The CDR3 loop spans 16 amino acids. Germline lookup yields CDR1 LGHNA and CDR2 YSLEER. V was cut by 4 bases and J by 4 bases, with 18 bases left in between. CDR3 coding DNA: TGCGCCAGCAGCCGGGGCGTCGGCGGGGGCCCAGATACGCAGTATTTT. This sequence encodes CASSRGVGGGPDTQYF.

The rearrangement joins TRBV30 to TRBJ1-1; D is possibly TRBD1 (6 bases). The V end lost 7 bases, the J end lost 0 bases, and 12 bases lay between the germline ends. The CDR3 has 13 residues. From germline, CDR1 is GTSNPN and CDR2 SVGIG (reference sequence). CDR3 residues: CALEQGLNTEAFF. DNA for the CDR3: TGTGCCTTAGAACAGGGACTGAACACTGAAGCTTTCTTT.

The genes are TRBV2 and TRBJ1-2, with 7 positions matching TRBD1. The germline V gene has CDR1 SNHLY and CDR2 FYNNEI. This CDR3 is built from 14 residues. The V and J ends lost 6 bases and 0 bases, in that order; junction bases with no gene match: 4. The CDR3 region is CASRITGANYGYTF. The CDR3 DNA reads TGTGCCAGCAGGATTACAGGGGCTAACTATGGCTACACCTTC.

This chain links TRBV6-5 with TRBJ2-3, with 9 bases aligning to TRBD2. This CDR3 has 16 residues. Germline V gene data show CDR1 as MNHEY and CDR2 as SVGAGI. V was pared by 2 bases and J by 6 bases, with 9 bases of the junction left unmatched. CDR3 nucleotides: TGTGCCAGCAGTTACCGGGGGCGGGAGGGCCTGGATACGCAGTATTTT. It is translated as CASSYRGREGLDTQYF.

CDR3 DNA: TGTGCCAGCAGTTGGGACAGGGGAGTAAACTATGGCTACACCTTC. This sequence encodes CASSWDRGVNYGYTF. The genes are TRBV28 and TRBJ1-2; 10 nucleotides line up with TRBD1. CDR3 length: 15 residues. V trimming: 4 bases; J trimming: 2 bases; junction bases outside the gene matches: 4. CDR1 and CDR2 from the germline V gene are MDHEN and SYDVKM.

A word on this clone: This specimen includes other DNA sequences encoding the same CDR3. This rearrangement joins TRBV19 to TRBJ2-1, with a weak D call TRBD2 (6 bases). Trimming shortened V by 0 bases and J by 7 bases, and 7 bases separated the two germline ends. The CDR3 loop spans 13 amino acids. Germline loops: CDR1 LNHDA, CDR2 SQIVND (reference sequence). CDR3 bases: TGTGCCAGTAGTATAGATCGGGAGAATGAGCAGTTCTTC. This translates into CASSIDRENEQFF.

Only one count was recorded for this clone. The CDR3 DNA reads TGCGCCAGCAGCCAAGATAACCAGGGGGCTAATGAAAAACTGTTTTTT. It codes for CASSQDNQGANEKLFF. The chain is built from TRBV4-1 and TRBJ1-4; TRBD1 aligns across 7 bases. The CDR3 spans 16 residues. CDR1 is MGHRA and CDR2 is YSYEKL in the germline V gene. The V and J ends lost 0 bases and 3 bases, in that order; junction bases with no gene match: 4.

The chain recombines TRBV10-3 with TRBJ2-3; 9 bases are a match to TRBD1. The J segment lost 5 bases and the V segment lost 4 bases, leaving 1 base of the junction unmatched. There are 13 residues in the CDR3. Germline V lookup: CDR1 ENHRY, CDR2 SYGVKD. This CDR3 is CAISGDRVDTQYF. In DNA form, the CDR3 reads TGTGCCATCAGTGGGGACAGGGTAGATACGCAGTATTTT.

This chain connects TRBV30 to TRBJ1-1; 9 bases agree with TRBD1. The CDR3 consists of 13 residues. CDR1 and CDR2 from the germline V gene are GTSNPN and SVGIG (reference sequence). V dropped 0 bases and J dropped 6; count of bases not matched to a gene: 2. CDR3 amino acids: CAWSVGTGSEAFF. The CDR3 coding sequence is TGTGCCTGGAGTGTGGGGACAGGGTCTGAAGCTTTCTTT.

This chain connects TRBV5-5 to TRBJ2-7; D unclear. V was pared by 2 bases and J by 4 bases, with 7 bases between. The CDR3 is 12 residues long. Germline CDR1 is SGHKS and CDR2 is YYEKEE (reference sequence). In DNA, the CDR3 is TGTGCCAGCAGCTTCCAGGAATACGAGCAGTACTTC. It codes for CASSFQEYEQYF.

This sequence joins TRBV5-1 and TRBJ1-2; D not resolved. Germline-derived CDR1 and CDR2 are SGHRS and YFSETQ. V gave up 4 bases and J gave up 3 bases, with 16 bases separating them. CDR3 length: 15 amino acids. As DNA, the CDR3 is TGCGCCAGCAGCCGAGCGCCGGAGAAGGACTATGGCTACACCTTC. Translation: CASSRAPEKDYGYTF.

This chain uses TRBV30 with TRBJ2-1; D possibly corresponds to TRBD2 (6 bases). Trimming removed 4 bases at V and 9 bases at J, with 19 bases between. Germline V gene sequence: CDR1 GTSNPN, CDR2 SVGIG (reference sequence). This CDR3 spans 14 amino acids. The CDR3 DNA reads TGTGCCTGGAAAAGGAGGGCCGCAATTCGTGAGCAGTTCTTC. Residues: CAWKRRAAIREQFF. Full variable domain (rest looked up from reference TRBV30 and TRBJ2-1): SQTIHQWPATLVQPVGSPLSLECTVEGTSNPNLYWYRQAAGRGLQLLFYSVGIGQISSEVPQNLSASRPQDRQFILSSKKLLLSDSGFYLCAWKRRAAIREQFFGPGTRLTVL.

This rearrangement joins TRBV18 to TRBJ1-5; D might be TRBD1 (5 bases). The V end lost 1 base, the J end lost 1 base, and 5 bases lay between the germline ends. Germline assignment: CDR1 KGHSH and CDR2 LQKENI. The CDR3 is 14 amino acids. CDR3 in DNA: TGTGCCAGCTCACCACAGGGGAGCAATCAGCCCCAGCATTTT. Translation: CASSPQGSNQPQHF. The full variable domain, completed using reference TRBV18 and TRBJ1-5, is NAGVMQNPRHLVRRRGQEARLRCSPMKGHSHVYWYRQLPEEGLKFMVYLQKENIIDESGMPKERFSAEFPKEGPSILRIQQVVRGDSAAYFCASSPQGSNQPQHFGDGTRLSIL.

This chain uses TRBV20-1 with TRBJ2-3; D remains unclear. Germline-derived CDR1 and CDR2 are DFQATT and SNEGSKA (reference sequence). The CDR3 consists of 11 residues. V lost 6 bases to trimming and J lost 0 bases, with 4 bases between them. In DNA, the CDR3 is TGCAGTGCGGGCAGCACAGATACGCAGTATTTT. Protein product: CSAGSTDTQYF.

This clone was seen a handful of times. The chain carries TRBV28 and TRBJ2-7; TRBD1 aligns across 10 bases. Germline-derived CDR1 and CDR2 are MDHEN and SYDVKM. The CDR3 sequence is 17 residues long. V shed 6 bases, J shed 3 bases, and the junction held 14 bases outside the gene matches. The CDR3 DNA follows: TGTGCCAGCAGCCTACCCACGGGACAGGGGTCATTCTACGAGCAGTACTTC. As protein: CASSLPTGQGSFYEQYF.

J is TRBJ2-7 and V is TRBV23-1, with 8 bases that match TRBD2. TRBV23-1 has ORF status, its function being uncertain. The CDR3 sequence is 18 residues long. Trimming cost V 3 bases and J 1 base; bases outside gene matches: 14. CDR3 coding DNA: TGCGCCAGCAGTCAGGTCGGAGTGGGTCGGGAGGGGTCCTACGAGCAGTACTTC. It is translated as CASSQVGVGREGSYEQYF.

This sequence joins TRBV2 and TRBJ2-7, with 9 bases that match TRBD1. CDR1 SNHLY and CDR2 FYNNEI come from the germline V gene. The CDR3 consists of 14 residues. J was trimmed by 3 bases and V by 4 bases; bases with no gene match: 4. The CDR3 region has the DNA TGTGCCAGCAGTGCCGGGACAGGGATCTACGAGCAGTACTTC. Protein sequence: CASSAGTGIYEQYF. The full variable domain, its missing parts supplied by reference TRBV2 and TRBJ2-7, is EPEVTQTPSHQVTQMGQEVILRCVPISNHLYFYWYRQILGQKVEFLVSFYNNEISEKSEIFDDQFSVERPDGSNFTLKIRSTKLEDSAMYFCASSAGTGIYEQYFGPGTRLTVT.

The rearrangement uses TRBV18 and TRBJ2-1; D is perhaps TRBD1 (6 bases). The germline V and J ends were trimmed by 3 bases and 8 bases, with 8 bases remaining between them. Per the germline V gene, CDR1 is KGHSH and CDR2 is LQKENI. This CDR3 is built from 12 residues. CDR3 DNA sequence: TGTGCCAGCTCACCGAAGGGGGATGAGCAGTTCTTC. The encoded protein is CASSPKGDEQFF. The variable domain in full, with the rest retrieved from reference TRBV18 and TRBJ2-1, is NAGVMQNPRHLVRRRGQEARLRCSPMKGHSHVYWYRQLPEEGLKFMVYLQKENIIDESGMPKERFSAEFPKEGPSILRIQQVVRGDSAAYFCASSPKGDEQFFGPGTRLTVL.

The V call is TRBV30, the J call TRBJ2-7; possible D gene TRBD2, 6 bases. The V end was cut by 0 bases, the J end by 3 bases, with 12 bases between. The CDR3 is 14 residues long. Looked up from germline, CDR1 is GTSNPN and CDR2 is SVGIG (reference sequence). As DNA, the CDR3 is TGTGCCTGGAGTGTGGGGGGTCAGAACTACGAGCAGTACTTC. It encodes CAWSVGGQNYEQYF.

The chain couples TRBV28 to TRBJ1-2, with TRBD1 identical over 7 bases. Germline V gene lookup returns CDR1 MDHEN and CDR2 SYDVKM. V lost 4 bases, J lost 6 bases, and 17 bases stayed unmatched. The CDR3 is 17 residues long. The CDR3 DNA reads TGTGCCAGCAGTTCCCTAGGGCAGGGGGTAACGGCGGATGGCTACACCTTC. Its translation is CASSSLGQGVTADGYTF.